One sample yielded the 28 T cell receptor beta chains listed below, sequenced in a study of regulatory T cells in long-lasting Graves disease. Noted time point: persistent/refractory GD, antithyroid drugs over 5 years with positive TRAb. Extracted RNA from PBMCs served as the source of the TCR library. Through Arm-PCR of CDR3 regions and iRepertoire HTBI primers, TCR beta libraries were built. TCRdb redid the calling of the multiplex PCR reads with MiXCR, one entry per CDR3 protein. The table has approximately 400,000 distinct CDR3 sequences, less than 30% seen once. Sequenced material: peripheral blood mononuclear cells (PBMCs), taken when the disease was refractory, from a patient treated with antithyroid drugs. The receptors stem from a woman in her forties with Graves disease.

This clonotype was detected a few times. The rearrangement links TRBV5-6 to TRBJ1-2; 10 nucleotides line up with TRBD1. V shed 3 bases and J 0 bases; nucleotides not matched to a gene: 2. The CDR3 has 15 residues. Germline loops: CDR1 SGHDT, CDR2 YYEEEE. The CDR3 DNA reads TGTGCCAGCAGCTGGGGGACAGGGGCTAACTATGGCTACACCTTC. Protein sequence: CASSWGTGANYGYTF.

This clonotype was seen repeatedly, ten times or more. The chain recombines TRBV28 with TRBJ2-7; weak D call: TRBD2 (6 bases). CDR1 is MDHEN and CDR2 is SYDVKM in the germline V gene. With 4 bases removed from V and 2 bases from J, the gap between germline ends came to 15 bases. This CDR3 has 15 amino acids. The CDR3 spells CASSSAGQLTYEQYF. CDR3 nucleotides: TGTGCCAGCAGTTCCGCGGGGCAGTTAACCTACGAGCAGTACTTC.

As to this clonotype: A far larger clone is just one base off, so this is likely a read error. V is TRBV5-6 and J is TRBJ2-5; D gene ambiguous. Germline values: CDR1 SGHDT, CDR2 YYEEEE. Trimming stripped 4 bases from V and 4 bases from J, with 5 bases between. The CDR3 has 11 amino acids. In DNA form, the CDR3 reads TGTGCCAGCAGCCGCCTAGAGACCCAGTACTTC. Residues: CASSRLETQYF.

In this sample, this clonotype turned up once. A single base separates this from a much larger clone, so it may be a read error. V and J are TRBV15 and TRBJ1-4, with 8 positions matching TRBD1. Germline assignment: CDR1 LNHNV and CDR2 YYDKDF (reference sequence). The CDR3 length is 14 residues. Trimming at V came to 5 bases and at J to 8 bases, leaving 7 bases not matched to a gene. The CDR3, as DNA: TGTGCCACCAGCGGGGACAGGCCGGACGAAAAACTGTTTTTT. Its translation: CATSGDRPDEKLFF.

Ten or more counts support this clonotype. The rearrangement links TRBV7-6 to TRBJ2-2; TRBD2 agrees at 8 bases. Germline lookup yields CDR1 SGHVS and CDR2 FNYEAQ. The CDR3 runs 17 residues. V lost 2 bases, J lost 1 base, and 6 bases stayed unmatched. CDR3 sequence reads: CASSLPVAGLNTGELFF. The CDR3 region has the DNA TGTGCCAGCAGCTTACCCGTAGCGGGGTTGAACACCGGGGAGCTGTTTTTT.

This rearrangement joins TRBV5-1 to TRBJ2-7; possible D gene TRBD2, 6 bases. Judging by the DNA end, TRBJ2-1 fits better; the J call may be wrong. CDR1 is SGHRS, CDR2 YFSETQ, per germline. The CDR3 sequence is 14 residues long. The CDR3 here is CASSFFAGSHEQFF. DNA for the CDR3: TGCGCCAGCAGCTTTTTTGCGGGAAGTCATGAGCAGTTCTTC.

This clonotype was observed many times. This chain joins TRBV28 and TRBJ2-7, with TRBD1 as a possible D gene (6 bases). CDR3 size: 15 residues. V lost 3 bases, J lost 2 bases, and 14 bases lay in between. CDR1 is MDHEN and CDR2 is SYDVKM in the germline V gene. In nucleotides, the CDR3 is TGTGCCAGCAGTTTCCTATACAAGGGGGCCTACGAGCAGTACTTC. It translates to CASSFLYKGAYEQYF.

This clonotype has a handful of counts. This chain uses TRBV6-2 or TRBV6-3 with TRBJ2-7; 10 bases map to TRBD1. The germline V gene has CDR1 MNHEY and CDR2 SVGEGT. This CDR3 is built from 16 residues. J was trimmed by 2 bases and V by 0 bases; bases with no gene match: 4. In DNA form, the CDR3 reads TGTGCCAGCAGTTACTCGGGGGACAGGGGCACCTACGAGCAGTACTTC. Its translation: CASSYSGDRGTYEQYF.

This chain links TRBV3-1 with TRBJ2-2, with TRBD2 as a possible D gene (5 bases). CDR3 length: 15 amino acids. The germline CDR1 and CDR2 sequences are LGHDT and YNNKEL (reference sequence). The V and J ends lost 5 bases and 4 bases respectively, with 14 bases between them. CDR3 DNA: TGTGCCAGCAGCTCCCGGCGGGCTGTCACCGGGGAGCTGTTTTTT. This sequence encodes CASSSRRAVTGELFF. The whole variable domain, filled in from reference TRBV3-1 and TRBJ2-2, reads DTAVSQTPKYLVTQMGNDKSIKCEQNLGHDTMYWYKQDSKKFLKIMFSYNNKELIINETVPNRFSPKSPDKAHLNLHINSLELGDSAVYFCASSSRRAVTGELFFGEGSRLTVL.

This clonotype has just a few counts. The chain is built from TRBV20-1 and TRBJ1-2, with D possibly matching TRBD1 (5 bases). Germline V lookup: CDR1 DFQATT, CDR2 SNEGSKA (reference sequence). V lost 5 bases, J lost 7 bases, and 11 bases lay in between. The CDR3 is 11 residues long. In DNA, the CDR3 is TGCAGTGCTCTGACCGGGGGTGGCTACACCTTC. Protein product: CSALTGGGYTF.

This clonotype came up a few times. The chain couples TRBV7-9 to TRBJ1-1; weak D call: TRBD1 (6 bases). This CDR3 has 15 residues. Germline V gene sequence: CDR1 SEHNR, CDR2 FQNEAQ (reference sequence). Between the trimmed V and J ends, which lost 5 bases and 3 bases, there was a span of 16 bases. CDR3 bases: TGTGCCAGCAGCGTCGGGACAATAGGGTACACTGAAGCTTTCTTT. This encodes CASSVGTIGYTEAFF.

This clonotype has only a few counts. This chain joins TRBV29-1 and TRBJ2-1, with TRBD2 matching over 8 bases. The CDR3 length is 13 residues. J was trimmed by 7 bases and V by 4 bases; bases with no gene match: 6. Germline V gene data show CDR1 as SQVTM and CDR2 as ANQGSEA. The CDR3 DNA reads TGCAGCGTTGTCGCACTAGCGGTGAATGAGCAGTTCTTC. It specifies CSVVALAVNEQFF.

As for this clonotype: A read error is possible here, since a much larger clone lies one base away. The chain uses TRBV10-3 and TRBJ2-7; TRBD1 is a possible D gene (6 bases). From germline, CDR1 is ENHRY and CDR2 SYGVKD. The CDR3 sequence is 14 residues long. V was clipped by 5 bases and J by 2 bases, with 13 bases between them. This chain's CDR3 is CAISPGTFPYEQYF. CDR3 sequence (DNA): TGTGCCATCAGTCCCGGGACATTCCCCTACGAGCAGTACTTC.

This clonotype was seen a handful of times. V usage is TRBV20-1 and J usage is TRBJ1-5, with 8 nucleotides matching TRBD1. Per germline, CDR1 DFQATT and CDR2 SNEGSKA (reference sequence). The CDR3 consists of 12 residues. Trimming took 6 bases from V and 5 from J; bases not matched to a gene: 3. CDR3 amino acids: CSAGQGDQPQHF. CDR3 in DNA: TGCAGTGCCGGACAGGGAGATCAGCCCCAGCATTTT.

This clonotype was detected only once. The CDR3, as DNA: TGCAGTGCCGATCCGGGACTAGCGGGAGGGGCCTACGAGCAGTACTTC. Protein product: CSADPGLAGGAYEQYF. The rearrangement joins TRBV20-1 to TRBJ2-7; 16 bases are a match to TRBD2. CDR1 is DFQATT, CDR2 SNEGSKA, per germline (reference sequence). V trimming: 6 bases; J trimming: 2 bases; junction bases outside the gene matches: 7. This CDR3 has 16 amino acids.

This clonotype came up many times. The junction does not match germline at one end; this may be a read error. This chain connects TRBV5-1 to TRBJ2-7; D is uncertain. This CDR3 has 13 amino acids. Per germline, CDR1 SGHRS and CDR2 YFSETQ. The CDR3 nucleotides read TGTGCCAGCAGCTTACACGGTGCCTACGAGCAGTACTTC. Its translation is CASSLHGAYEQYF.

This clonotype appeared many times. The CDR3 region is CASSSHYTTSGYEQYF. In DNA form, the CDR3 reads TGTGCCAGCAGTTCCCATTATACCACATCGGGCTACGAGCAGTACTTC. This chain uses TRBV6-5 with TRBJ2-7; D remains unclear. The germline V gene encodes CDR1 MNHEY and CDR2 SVGAGI. Trimming cost V 4 bases and J 3 bases, with 19 bases left between them. The CDR3 sequence is 16 residues long.

This clonotype was seen many times. CDR3 in amino acids: CASSYSTWTDYEKLFF. The CDR3 DNA reads TGTGCCAGCAGTTACTCGACCTGGACCGACTATGAAAAACTGTTTTTT. The rearrangement uses TRBV6-2 or TRBV6-3 and TRBJ1-4; no clear D gene. V shed 0 bases and J shed 6 bases, with 14 bases lying between them. The CDR3 has 16 residues. Germline V lookup: CDR1 MNHEY, CDR2 SVGEGT.

There are a few counts of this clonotype. This chain connects TRBV28 to TRBJ2-1; TRBD1 agrees at 7 bases. Germline V lookup: CDR1 MDHEN, CDR2 SYDVKM. The CDR3 has 16 residues. V shed 6 bases and J 3 bases; nucleotides not matched to a gene: 11. The CDR3 DNA follows: TGTGCCAGCAGCCGAAGACAGGGTCATCGCTACAATGAGCAGTTCTTC. Protein: CASSRRQGHRYNEQFF.

Many counts were recorded for this clonotype. The chain combines TRBV7-3 with TRBJ2-7, with D uncertain. CDR1 is SGHTA and CDR2 is FQGTGA in the germline V gene. V was clipped by 6 bases and J by 3 bases, with 6 bases between them. This CDR3 region has 11 residues. The chain's CDR3 is CASRDGYEQYF. The CDR3 coding sequence is TGTGCCAGCAGGGACGGCTACGAGCAGTACTTC. Together with reference TRBV7-3 and TRBJ2-7, the CDR3 gives the full variable domain: GAGVSQTPSNKVTEKGKYVELRCDPISGHTALYWYRQSLGQGPEFLIYFQGTGAADDSGLPNDRFFAVRPEGSVSTLKIQRTERGDSAVYLCASRDGYEQYFGPGTRLTVT.

This clonotype was seen only a few times. This sequence joins TRBV5-1 and TRBJ1-6, with 7 bases lining up with TRBD1. After removal of 5 bases from V and 8 bases from J, the junction contained 4 bases not matched to a gene. The CDR3 loop spans 13 amino acids. Germline V gene lookup returns CDR1 SGHRS and CDR2 YFSETQ. CDR3 sequence: CASRDRDYSPLHF. DNA of the CDR3: TGCGCCAGCAGAGACAGGGATTATTCACCCCTCCACTTT.

This clonotype was counted only a few times. CDR3: CAISADGLSNQPQHF. CDR3 coding DNA: TGTGCCATCTCCGCGGATGGTCTTAGCAATCAGCCCCAGCATTTT. This chain uses TRBV6-2 or TRBV6-3 with TRBJ1-5; D is uncertain. The germline CDR1 and CDR2 sequences are MNHEY and SVGEGT. V was cut by 10 bases and J by 0 bases, with 16 bases left in between. The CDR3 loop spans 15 amino acids.

The J gene is TRBJ2-1, the V gene TRBV28, with D unresolved. This CDR3 is 12 amino acids long. Trimming stripped 1 base from V and 8 bases from J, with 6 bases between. CDR1 is MDHEN and CDR2 is SYDVKM in the germline V gene. The CDR3 sequence: CASSLSFYEQFF. The CDR3, as DNA: TGTGCCAGCAGTTTATCGTTTTATGAGCAGTTCTTC.

Concerning this clonotype: A read error may be the cause here, since a much bigger clone is one base away. Likely a read error: the CDR3 ends without its conserved phenylalanine or tryptophan. The chain links TRBV15 to TRBJ2-2, with 10 positions matching TRBD1. The CDR3 contains 17 residues. J gave up 4 bases and V 1 base, and 6 bases lay outside the gene matches. The germline gives CDR1 LNHNV, CDR2 YYDKDF (reference sequence). CDR3 sequence reads: CATSRVRDRGGTGELFL. The CDR3 DNA reads as TGTGCCACCAGCAGAGTGAGGGACAGGGGAGGCACCGGGGAGCTGTTTCTT.

The chain employs TRBV2 and TRBJ2-1; D is undetermined. Germline CDR1 reads SNHLY; CDR2 reads FYNNEI. Trimming stripped 5 bases from V and 7 bases from J, with 9 bases between. The CDR3 covers 12 residues. The CDR3 spells CASSFGVNEQFF. Here the CDR3 DNA reads TGTGCCAGCAGTTTCGGAGTTAATGAGCAGTTCTTC.

This clonotype came up many times. V is TRBV15 and J is TRBJ2-5; unclear D gene. Trimming took off 2 bases at V and 6 bases at J, with 7 bases between the two ends. Germline V gives CDR1 LNHNV, CDR2 YYDKDF (reference sequence). The CDR3 sequence is 12 residues long. CDR3 sequence reads: CATSRPGQTQYF. The CDR3 region has the DNA TGTGCCACCAGCAGACCCGGACAGACCCAGTACTTC. Full variable domain (missing parts from reference TRBV15 and TRBJ2-5): DAMVIQNPRYQVTQFGKPVTLSCSQTLNHNVMYWYQQKSSQAPKLLFHYYDKDFNNEADTPDNFQSRRPNTSFCFLDIRSPGLGDTAMYLCATSRPGQTQYFGPGTRLLVL.

This rearrangement joins TRBV5-1 to TRBJ2-3, with 14 bases aligning to TRBD2. The CDR3 length is 18 residues. CDR1 is SGHRS and CDR2 is YFSETQ in the germline V gene. J was trimmed by 0 bases and V by 4 bases; bases with no gene match: 7. For the CDR3, the DNA is TGCGCCAGCAGCCGACTAGCGGGAGGGCCTCTGAGCACAGATACGCAGTATTTT. This translates into CASSRLAGGPLSTDTQYF.

Only a few counts were recorded for this clonotype. CDR3 loop: CSATNLAASTDTQYF. CDR3 bases: TGCAGCGCTACCAATCTAGCGGCTAGCACAGATACGCAGTATTTT. The rearrangement links TRBV29-1 to TRBJ2-3; 7 bases fit TRBD2. This CDR3 has 15 residues. Per the germline V gene, CDR1 is SQVTM and CDR2 is ANQGSEA. The trim removed 7 bases at V and 0 bases at J, leaving 10 bases unmatched.